The 14 T cell receptor beta chains presented below share a single source sample, sequenced in a study of blood T cell repertoires in COVID-19. Sequenced by immunoSEQ multiplex PCR; TCRdb stores in-frame clones only, minus some. The sample includes 250,000 to 400,000 clones, 88% of them seen just once. Input material: peripheral blood. The receptor set was obtained from a woman in her twenties or thirties with COVID-19, enrolled during active disease.

V gene TRBV7-9 combines with J gene TRBJ1-2; unclear D gene. This CDR3 contains 12 residues. CDR1 and CDR2 from the germline V gene are SEHNR and FQNEAQ (reference sequence). V lost 8 bases, J lost 7 bases, and 14 bases lay in between. This CDR3 is CASLTLEGGYTF. Here the CDR3 DNA reads TGTGCCAGCCTGACCCTCGAGGGTGGCTACACCTTC.

V gene TRBV7-2 combines with J gene TRBJ2-1; 9 bases align to TRBD2. CDR3 length: 15 amino acids. J lost 8 bases, V lost 5 bases, and 10 bases had no gene match. CDR1 SGHTA and CDR2 FQGNSA come from the germline V gene. CDR3 bases: TGTGCCAGCAGCCCCCGGACTAGCGTTAGGGATGAGCAGTTCTTC. It codes for CASSPRTSVRDEQFF.

The chain employs TRBV27 and TRBJ2-3, with 12 positions matching TRBD2. Per germline, CDR1 MNHEY and CDR2 SMNVEV (reference sequence). The CDR3 is 14 residues long. V was clipped by 6 bases and J by 6 bases; unmatched bases: 4. The CDR3 here is CASSRGLAGDTQYF. The DNA of the CDR3 is TGTGCCAGCAGCCGTGGACTAGCGGGGGATACGCAGTATTTT.

The chain couples TRBV11-2 to TRBJ1-5; no reliable D call. The CDR3 contains 13 residues. Germline-derived CDR1 and CDR2 are SGHAT and FQNNGV. V lost 1 base, J lost 4 bases, and 5 bases lay in between. CDR3 nucleotide sequence: TGTGCCAGCAGCTTAGGGCGGAATCAGCCCCAGCATTTT. This sequence encodes CASSLGRNQPQHF.

This sequence joins TRBV3-1 (or the pseudogene TRBV3-2) and TRBJ1-2; D gene unclear. With 4 bases removed from V and 4 bases from J, the gap between germline ends came to 22 bases. The CDR3 is 17 amino acids. CDR1 LGHDT and CDR2 YNNKEL come from the germline V gene (reference sequence). CDR3 nucleotides: TGTGCCAGCAGCCGAAGGCGTATAGACCTCTCAGGCTATGGCTACACCTTC. Residues: CASSRRRIDLSGYGYTF.

The rearrangement joins TRBV4-3 to TRBJ2-2; no definite D call. Germline loops: CDR1 LGHNA, CDR2 YSLEER. The V gene lost 1 base and the J gene lost 1 base, with 7 bases spanning the gap. The CDR3 consists of 15 residues. The CDR3 reads CASSQVAGNTGELFF. The CDR3 coding sequence is TGCGCCAGCAGCCAAGTGGCAGGGAACACCGGGGAGCTGTTTTTT.

This chain joins TRBV10-3 and TRBJ1-4; D is perhaps TRBD1 (5 bases). V shed 7 bases and J shed 6 bases, with 9 bases lying between them. The CDR3 runs 12 residues. Germline CDR1 reads ENHRY; CDR2 reads SYGVKD. The CDR3 here is CAIKTADEKLFF. The CDR3 bases are TGTGCCATCAAGACAGCTGATGAAAAACTGTTTTTT.

V gene TRBV28 combines with J gene TRBJ1-4, with 8 bases aligning to TRBD1. Germline loops: CDR1 MDHEN, CDR2 SYDVKM. CDR3 length equals 15 residues. V trimming: 6 bases; J trimming: 0 bases; junction bases outside the gene matches: 3. CDR3 DNA: TGTGCCAGCAGCAACAGGGGGACAACTAATGAAAAACTGTTTTTT. Its translation is CASSNRGTTNEKLFF.

This chain links TRBV6-6 with TRBJ1-4, with a tentative D call TRBD1 (5 bases). Germline V CDR1 and CDR2: MNHNY, SVGAGI (reference sequence). The CDR3 runs to 14 residues. V lost 7 bases and J lost 6, with 15 bases in between. The CDR3 DNA reads TGTGCCAGCACCTCGGGCGGGGGTTATGAAAAACTGTTTTTT. Its protein is CASTSGGGYEKLFF.

The chain links TRBV7-2 to TRBJ2-3; 13 bases agree with TRBD2. In germline, CDR1 is SGHTA, CDR2 FQGNSA. This CDR3 contains 15 residues. The V gene end was trimmed by 6 bases and the J gene end by 6 bases; junction bases not matched to a gene: 6. CDR3 DNA sequence: TGTGCCAGCAGGGGAGGGACTAGCGGGGCCGATACGCAGTATTTT. Its protein is CASRGGTSGADTQYF.

J is TRBJ2-5 and V is TRBV12-5; 7 positions agree with TRBD1. The CDR3 consists of 14 residues. Trimming took 1 base from V and 3 from J; bases not matched to a gene: 2. The germline V gene has CDR1 LGHNT and CDR2 FRNRAP. The DNA of the CDR3 is TGTGCTAGTGGTTTGGGGGACAGAGAAGAGACCCAGTACTTC. It yields the protein CASGLGDREETQYF.

This sequence joins TRBV11-2 and TRBJ2-5, with TRBD1 as a possible D gene (6 bases). The length of the CDR3 is 15 residues. Germline-derived CDR1 and CDR2 are SGHAT and FQNNGV. Between the trimmed V and J ends, which lost 1 base and 5 bases, there was a span of 14 bases. In nucleotides, the CDR3 is TGTGCCAGCAGCTTAGGTACAGGGTACGGGGAGACCCAGTACTTC. Protein product: CASSLGTGYGETQYF.

The chain couples TRBV7-2 to TRBJ2-5, with TRBD1 identical over 7 bases. CDR3 length: 15 amino acids. Germline-derived CDR1 and CDR2 are SGHTA and FQGNSA. With 5 bases clipped from V and 0 bases from J, the junction kept 6 bases outside the gene matches. CDR3 nucleotide sequence: TGTGCCAGCAGCCGGGACAGAGGATACCAAGAGACCCAGTACTTC. This gives the protein CASSRDRGYQETQYF.

The DNA for the CDR3 is TGTGCCACCAGTGATTTTAGAGCGGGGGGGATGGACGAGCAGTACTTC. Amino acids: CATSDFRAGGMDEQYF. The chain employs TRBV24-1 and TRBJ2-7; 10 bases align to TRBD2. Germline lookup yields CDR1 KGHDR and CDR2 SFDVKD. The V and J ends lost 1 base and 5 bases, in that order; junction bases with no gene match: 7. This CDR3 is 16 amino acids long.